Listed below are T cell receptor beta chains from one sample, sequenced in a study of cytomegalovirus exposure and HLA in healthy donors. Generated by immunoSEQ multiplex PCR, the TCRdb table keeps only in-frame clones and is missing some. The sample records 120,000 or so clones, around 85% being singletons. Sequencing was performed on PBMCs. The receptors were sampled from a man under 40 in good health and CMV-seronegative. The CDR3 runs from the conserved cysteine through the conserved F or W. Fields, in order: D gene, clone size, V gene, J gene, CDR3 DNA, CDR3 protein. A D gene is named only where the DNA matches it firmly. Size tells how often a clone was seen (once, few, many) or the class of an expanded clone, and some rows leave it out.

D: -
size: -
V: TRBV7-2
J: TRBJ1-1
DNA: TGTGCCAGCAGCTTAGGGCAGAACACTGAAGCTTTCTTT
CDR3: CASSLGQNTEAFF

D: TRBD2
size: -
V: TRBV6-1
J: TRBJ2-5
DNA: TGTGCCAGCAGTGAGAGGGCGGGGGGGCCGTTGAGAGAGACCCAGTACTTC
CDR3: CASSERAGGPLRETQYF

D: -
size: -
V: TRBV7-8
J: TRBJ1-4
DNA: TGTGCCAGCAGCTTCGAGCACAGGGCCACTAATGAAAAACTGTTTTTT
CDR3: CASSFEHRATNEKLFF

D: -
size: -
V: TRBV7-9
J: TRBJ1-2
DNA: TGTGCCAGCAGCCCTCCTGATAGTTTAGGCTACACCTTC
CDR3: CASSPPDSLGYTF

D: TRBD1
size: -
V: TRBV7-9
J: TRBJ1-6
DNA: TGTGCCAGCAGCTCCCCCCAGGACAGGGGAGGCTCACCCCTCCACTTT
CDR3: CASSSPQDRGGSPLHF

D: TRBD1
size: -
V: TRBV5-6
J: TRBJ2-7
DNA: TGTGCCAGCAGCTTCGGGACAGGGTGGGTTTACGAGCAGTACTTC
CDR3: CASSFGTGWVYEQYF

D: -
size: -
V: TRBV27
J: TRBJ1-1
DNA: TGTGCCAGCAGTTTACTCGGACGGGAAGCGAACACTGAAGCTTTCTTT
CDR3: CASSLLGREANTEAFF

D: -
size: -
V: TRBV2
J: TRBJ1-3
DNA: TGTGCCAGCAGAGTTCAGGGTCCCGGAAACACCATATATTTT
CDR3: CASRVQGPGNTIYF

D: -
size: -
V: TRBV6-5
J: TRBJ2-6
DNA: TGTGCCAGCAGTTACTCGGCGACTGGGGCCAACGGCCTGACTTTC
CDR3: CASSYSATGANGLTF

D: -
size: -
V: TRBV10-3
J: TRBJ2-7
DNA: TGTGCCATCAGTGAGTCGTTGGCCGCCTACGAGCAGTACTTC
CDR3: CAISESLAAYEQYF

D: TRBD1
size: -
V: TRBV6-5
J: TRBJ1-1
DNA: TGTGCCAGCAGCCCCAGATGGACAGGGACCACTGAAGCTTTCTTT
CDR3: CASSPRWTGTTEAFF

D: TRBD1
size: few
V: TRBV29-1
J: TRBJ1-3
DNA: TGCAGCGTGCAGGGGACAGCTGGAAACACCATATATTTT
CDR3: CSVQGTAGNTIYF

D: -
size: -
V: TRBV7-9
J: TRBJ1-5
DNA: TGTGCCAGCAGCCCCCCCGGACAACAGCCCCAGCATTTT
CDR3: CASSPPGQQPQHF

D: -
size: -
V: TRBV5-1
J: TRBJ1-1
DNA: TGCGCCAGCAGCTTGGGACACTCGAACACTGAAGCTTTCTTT
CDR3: CASSLGHSNTEAFF

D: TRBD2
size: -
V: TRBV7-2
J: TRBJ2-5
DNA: TGTGCCAGCAGCTTACAGCGGGGGGTTCAAGAGACCCAGTACTTC
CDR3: CASSLQRGVQETQYF

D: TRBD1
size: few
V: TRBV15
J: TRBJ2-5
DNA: TGTGCCACCAGCAGAGCCAGGGGGACAGGGGAAGAGACCCAGTACTTC
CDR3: CATSRARGTGEETQYF

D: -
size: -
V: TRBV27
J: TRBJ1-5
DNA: TGTGCCAGCAGTTCGGGAGGACCCCAGCATTTT
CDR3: CASSSGGPQHF

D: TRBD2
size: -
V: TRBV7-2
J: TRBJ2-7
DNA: TGTGCCAGCAGCCTCCCCGGGACTAGCGGGTGGGCTCGCGAGCAGTACTTC
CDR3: CASSLPGTSGWAREQYF

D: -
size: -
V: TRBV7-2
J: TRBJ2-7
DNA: TGTGCCAGCAGCTTTACAAACGGAGGGCGCTACGAGCAGTACTTC
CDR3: CASSFTNGGRYEQYF

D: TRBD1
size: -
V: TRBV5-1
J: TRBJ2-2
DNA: TGCGCCAGCAGCCCGGGGGACAGGGAGAGGACCGGGGAGCTGTTTTTT
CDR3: CASSPGDRERTGELFF

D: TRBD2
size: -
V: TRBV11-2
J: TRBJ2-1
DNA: TGTGCCAGCAGCTTCCGGATAGCGGGGGGGGGTGGTGAGCAGTTCTTC
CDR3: CASSFRIAGGGGEQFF

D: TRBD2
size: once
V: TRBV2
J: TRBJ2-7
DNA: TGTGCCAGCATCTCTAGCGGGGGCCAACGGGAGCAGTACTTC
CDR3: CASISSGGQREQYF

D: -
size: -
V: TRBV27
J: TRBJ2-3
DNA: TGTGCCAGCAGTTTATCCCCAGGGGGCACAGATACGCAGTATTTT
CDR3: CASSLSPGGTDTQYF

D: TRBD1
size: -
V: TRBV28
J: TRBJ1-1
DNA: TGTGCCAGCAGTGAGACAGGGGGGAACACTGAAGCTTTCTTT
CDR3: CASSETGGNTEAFF

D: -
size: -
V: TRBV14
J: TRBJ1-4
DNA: TGTGCCAGCAGCCAAGCAGAGGCTCGGGCTAATGAAAAACTGTTTTTT
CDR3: CASSQAEARANEKLFF

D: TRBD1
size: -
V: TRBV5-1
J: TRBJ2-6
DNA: TGCGCCAGCAGCGCTGACAGGGGGGTTTCCTCTGGGGCCAACGTCCTGACTTTC
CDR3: CASSADRGVSSGANVLTF

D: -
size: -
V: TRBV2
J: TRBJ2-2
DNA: TGTGCCAGCAGTGAAGTAGTAGCCGGGGAGCTGTTTTTT
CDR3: CASSEVVAGELFF

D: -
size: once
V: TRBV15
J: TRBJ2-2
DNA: TGTGCCACCAGCAGGGCGGGGACGGGCGCCGGGGAGCTGTTTTTT
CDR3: CATSRAGTGAGELFF

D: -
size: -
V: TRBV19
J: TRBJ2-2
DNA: TGTGCCAGTAGTATGAGGCCCGGGGAGCTGTTTTTT
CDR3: CASSMRPGELFF

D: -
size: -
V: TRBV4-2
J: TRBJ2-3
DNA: TGTGCCAGCAGGCCACGCGGGGCACAGACAGATACGCAGTATTTT
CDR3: CASRPRGAQTDTQYF

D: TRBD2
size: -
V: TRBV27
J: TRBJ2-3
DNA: TGTGCCAGCAGTCCGCGGGGGGGTAGGACAGATACGCAGTATTTC
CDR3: CASSPRGGRTDTQYF

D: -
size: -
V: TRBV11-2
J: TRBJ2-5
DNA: TGTGCCAGCAGCTTGGGTACTAGGAAAGAGACCCAGTACTTC
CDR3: CASSLGTRKETQYF

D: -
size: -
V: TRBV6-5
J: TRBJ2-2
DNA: TGTGCCAGCGGAGAAGGGGGGAACACCGGGGAGCTGTTTTTT
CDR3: CASGEGGNTGELFF

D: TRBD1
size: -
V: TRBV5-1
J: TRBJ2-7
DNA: TGCGCCAGCAGCTTTACGCCGGGACAGGGGGCCTACGAGCAGTACTTC
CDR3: CASSFTPGQGAYEQYF